These T cell receptor beta chains were read from a single sample in a study of T cell changes during pregnancy in multiple sclerosis. Method: immunoSEQ multiplex PCR; TCRdb's copy keeps in-frame clones and lacks some. The top ten hold 0.39% of the sample, which has tens of thousands of clones, roughly 90% seen once. Sequencing was performed on CD4+ T cells from peripheral blood mononuclear cells, taken after pregnancy. The receptor source for this set is a female donor with multiple sclerosis, enrolled in a pregnancy study. CDR3s include the opening cysteine and the closing phenylalanine or tryptophan. Fields, in order: clone size, V gene, J gene, D gene, CDR3 protein, CDR3 DNA. A D gene is named only where the DNA matches it firmly. The size field is filled for only some rows; it gives once, few, many or a size class.

abundance: once
v_gene: TRBV25-1
j_gene: TRBJ2-1
d_gene: -
CDR3aa: CASRRAKLGRQFF
CDR3nt: TGTGCCAGCAGGAGGGCCAAGTTAGGCAGGCAGTTCTTC

abundance: -
v_gene: TRBV19
j_gene: TRBJ2-5
d_gene: -
CDR3aa: CASSIPRTTETQYF
CDR3nt: TGTGCCAGTAGTATTCCCCGGACAACTGAGACCCAGTACTTC

abundance: -
v_gene: TRBV28
j_gene: TRBJ2-3
d_gene: -
CDR3aa: CASSTPASGTQYF
CDR3nt: TGTGCCAGCAGCACCCCGGCCTCGGGTACGCAGTATTTT

abundance: -
v_gene: TRBV27
j_gene: TRBJ2-1
d_gene: -
CDR3aa: CASSPRSSYNEQFF
CDR3nt: TGTGCCAGCAGTCCGAGGAGCTCCTACAATGAGCAGTTCTTC

abundance: few
v_gene: TRBV19
j_gene: TRBJ2-1
d_gene: TRBD2
CDR3aa: CASQLAGSYNEQFF
CDR3nt: TGTGCCAGTCAGTTAGCGGGTTCCTACAATGAGCAGTTCTTC

abundance: -
v_gene: TRBV7-6
j_gene: TRBJ1-2
d_gene: TRBD1
CDR3aa: CASSFGQGGYGYTF
CDR3nt: TGTGCCAGCAGCTTCGGACAGGGGGGCTATGGCTACACCTTC

abundance: -
v_gene: TRBV18
j_gene: TRBJ2-3
d_gene: TRBD2
CDR3aa: CASSPLTGGKEDTQYF
CDR3nt: TGTGCCAGCTCACCCCTAACCGGGGGGAAGGAGGATACGCAGTATTTT

abundance: -
v_gene: TRBV28
j_gene: TRBJ2-7
d_gene: TRBD1
CDR3aa: CASSSTRDRGYEQYF
CDR3nt: TGTGCCAGCAGCTCCACGCGGGACAGGGGTTACGAGCAGTACTTC

abundance: few
v_gene: TRBV7-6
j_gene: TRBJ2-3
d_gene: TRBD2
CDR3aa: CASSLSSGSWTDTQYF
CDR3nt: TGTGCCAGCAGCTTATCTAGCGGGAGTTGGACAGATACGCAGTATTTT

abundance: -
v_gene: TRBV2
j_gene: TRBJ1-3
d_gene: -
CDR3aa: CASSGGLSGNTIYF
CDR3nt: TGTGCCAGCAGTGGCGGGCTCTCTGGAAACACCATATATTTT

abundance: -
v_gene: TRBV15
j_gene: TRBJ2-7
d_gene: -
CDR3aa: CATSRSRRDEQYF
CDR3nt: TGTGCCACCAGCAGGAGTCGCAGGGACGAGCAGTACTTC

abundance: few
v_gene: TRBV7-9
j_gene: TRBJ2-1
d_gene: -
CDR3aa: CASTIGSLNEQFF
CDR3nt: TGTGCCAGCACCATCGGGAGTCTCAATGAGCAGTTCTTC

abundance: -
v_gene: TRBV30
j_gene: TRBJ1-4
d_gene: -
CDR3aa: CAWSVDISKKLFF
CDR3nt: TGTGCCTGGAGTGTGGACATATCGAAAAAACTGTTTTTT

abundance: once
v_gene: TRBV25-1
j_gene: TRBJ2-3
d_gene: -
CDR3aa: CASSELYTDTQYF
CDR3nt: TGTGCCAGCAGTGAGTTGTACACAGATACGCAGTATTTT

abundance: -
v_gene: TRBV27
j_gene: TRBJ2-2
d_gene: -
CDR3aa: CASKVGRRLNTGELFF
CDR3nt: TGTGCCAGCAAGGTCGGGAGACGGTTAAACACCGGGGAGCTGTTTTTT